There are a few counts of the clone carrying this T cell receptor (beta chain). Its target is unknown. The sample comes from a study of T-cell reconstitution after alpha-beta-depleted transplantation in children. Study-level results: Newly made T cells mostly supplied T-cell counts and diversity one year after transplant. Several hundred expanded graft clones reportedly supplied alpha-beta T cells about two months after transplant. Recipient T cells and thymic progenitors that survived were the source of the high TCRbeta diversity seen at day 60 in some patients.

Germline V gives CDR1 MGHRA, CDR2 YSYEKL. Trimming cost V 3 bases and J 0 bases; bases outside gene matches: 2. CDR3 length: 15 residues. Unique molecular identifiers were used in preparing the TCRbeta library. Each CDR3 protein is one row after TCRdb ran MiXCR on the PCR reads. The data hold a few hundred thousand distinct CDR3 sequences, with around 10% observed a single time. The source of this sequence is a male patient under 10 years old who had a stem cell transplant for chronic granulomatous disease, so the T cells may come from the graft donor. This sample comprised peripheral blood, obtained 180 days after TCRalphabeta/CD19-depleted stem cell transplant. V gene TRBV4-1 combines with J gene TRBJ2-3; TRBD2 agrees at 8 bases. The CDR3 spells CASSHSGASTDTQYF. The CDR3 bases are TGCGCCAGCAGCCATAGCGGGGCTAGCACAGATACGCAGTATTTT.